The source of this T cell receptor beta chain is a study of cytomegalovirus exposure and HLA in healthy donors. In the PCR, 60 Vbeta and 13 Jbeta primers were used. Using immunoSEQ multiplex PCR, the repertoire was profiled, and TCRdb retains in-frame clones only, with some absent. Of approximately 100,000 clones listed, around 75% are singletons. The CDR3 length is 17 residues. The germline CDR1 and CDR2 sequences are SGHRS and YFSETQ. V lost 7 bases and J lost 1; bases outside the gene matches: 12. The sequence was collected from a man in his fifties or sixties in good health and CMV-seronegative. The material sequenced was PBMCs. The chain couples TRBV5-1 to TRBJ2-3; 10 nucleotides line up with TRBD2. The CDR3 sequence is CASCPIVGTSGTDTQYF. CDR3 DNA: TGCGCCAGCTGCCCCATTGTGGGGACTAGCGGCACAGATACGCAGTATTTT.